Listed below are T cell receptor beta chains from one sample, sequenced in a study of blood T cell repertoires in COVID-19. Profiled with immunoSEQ multiplex PCR; TCRdb holds only in-frame clones, not every one. The table shows 150,000 to 180,000 clones, with approximately 85% occurring only once. The sample was peripheral blood. These receptor sequences come from a man in his 60s with COVID-19, enrolled during active disease. Both conserved end residues are part of each CDR3. D genes are given only for firm matches. Part of the rows lack a size; the others show once, few, many or a class for expanded clones.

DNA: TGTGCCAGCAGCCCGGACAGGGGAGGGCAAGAGACCCAGTACTTC; CDR3: CASSPDRGGQETQYF; V: TRBV7-8; J: TRBJ2-5; D: TRBD1; size: .
DNA: TGTGCCAGCTCACGAGAAGGGGGCAACTATGGCTACACCTTC; CDR3: CASSREGGNYGYTF; V: TRBV18; J: TRBJ1-2; D: TRBD1; size: few
DNA: TGTGCCAGCAGCCCCCACAGGGGGACTAATGAAAAACTGTTTTTT; CDR3: CASSPHRGTNEKLFF; V: TRBV6-5; J: TRBJ1-4; D: TRBD1; size: .
DNA: TGTGCCAGCAGCTTGCAGGGGGTTACATGGTCTGGAAACACCATATATTTT; CDR3: CASSLQGVTWSGNTIYF; V: TRBV5-8; J: TRBJ1-3; D: TRBD1; size: .
DNA: TGCGCCAGCAGCTTACGGGACTACGGTGAGCAGTTCTTC; CDR3: CASSLRDYGEQFF; V: TRBV5-1; J: TRBJ2-1; D: TRBD2; size: once
DNA: TGCAGCGTTGAAGCAGGGGGCGGTCAGCCCCAGCATTTT; CDR3: CSVEAGGGQPQHF; V: TRBV29-1; J: TRBJ1-5; D: TRBD1; size: .
DNA: TGTGCCAGCTCACCAAGGACACCAAACACCGGGGAGCTGTTTTTT; CDR3: CASSPRTPNTGELFF; V: TRBV18; J: TRBJ2-2; D: .; size: .
DNA: TGTGCCAGCAGTTTGGAGGTCAATCAGCCCCAGCATTTT; CDR3: CASSLEVNQPQHF; V: TRBV12-3/TRBV12-4; J: TRBJ1-5; D: .; size: .
DNA: TGTGCCAGCTCCCCTGGGACAGGGGGCCCGGAGACCCAGTACTTC; CDR3: CASSPGTGGPETQYF; V: TRBV18; J: TRBJ2-5; D: TRBD1; size: once
DNA: TGTGCCAGCAGCCAAGTCTCTGAAGCTTTCTTT; CDR3: CASSQVSEAFF; V: TRBV3-1/TRBV3-2; J: TRBJ1-1; D: .; size: .
DNA: TGTGCCAGCATGAGATGGGCAGGGGGCAATCAGCCCCAGCATTTT; CDR3: CASMRWAGGNQPQHF; V: TRBV2; J: TRBJ1-5; D: .; size: few
DNA: TGTGCCAGCAGTTTGTCTCGGCAGGGCGGTTCACCCCTCCACTTT; CDR3: CASSLSRQGGSPLHF; V: TRBV28; J: TRBJ1-6; D: .; size: .
DNA: TGTGCCAGCAGCCAAGATGAGTGGCCGGGAGAGACCCAGTACTTC; CDR3: CASSQDEWPGETQYF; V: TRBV14; J: TRBJ2-5; D: .; size: .
DNA: TGTGCCAGCAGCCAAGTTCCGGGACAGGGTCAGCCCCAGCATTTT; CDR3: CASSQVPGQGQPQHF; V: TRBV3-1/TRBV3-2; J: TRBJ1-5; D: TRBD1; size: .
DNA: TGTGCCAATCGTGGGCTCGAGAACACTGAAGCTTTCTTT; CDR3: CANRGLENTEAFF; V: TRBV10-3; J: TRBJ1-1; D: .; size: .
DNA: TGTGCCAGCAGCTTAGCGCGGAGGCAGAGTGAAGCTTTCTTT; CDR3: CASSLARRQSEAFF; V: TRBV11-1; J: TRBJ1-1; D: .; size: .
DNA: TGTGCCAGCAGCTTTACTACAGGGAGGGTCACTGAAGCTTTCTTT; CDR3: CASSFTTGRVTEAFF; V: TRBV11-2; J: TRBJ1-1; D: .; size: .
DNA: TGTGCCAGCAGTGAATTAACGGGGGGATCCAAAATGAACACTGAAGCTTTCTTT; CDR3: CASSELTGGSKMNTEAFF; V: TRBV25-1; J: TRBJ1-1; D: .; size: .
DNA: TGTGCCAGCAGCCCCATGGGGCAGGGAATATTAACCAATGAGCAGTTCTTC; CDR3: CASSPMGQGILTNEQFF; V: TRBV14; J: TRBJ2-1; D: .; size: .
DNA: TGTGCCAGCAGCTCAGGGGAGCCCCTCCACTTT; CDR3: CASSSGEPLHF; V: TRBV5-6; J: TRBJ1-6; D: .; size: .
DNA: TGTGCCTGGAGTCGGGGGGGCGCAGGCTATGGCTACACCTTC; CDR3: CAWSRGGAGYGYTF; V: TRBV30; J: TRBJ1-2; D: .; size: .
DNA: TGTGCCAGCAGCCACCCAGGGGTGCAAGAGACCCAGTACTTC; CDR3: CASSHPGVQETQYF; V: TRBV3-1/TRBV3-2; J: TRBJ2-5; D: .; size: .
DNA: TGCAGTGCTAGTATTACGGGCTACGAGCAGTACTTC; CDR3: CSASITGYEQYF; V: TRBV20-1; J: TRBJ2-7; D: .; size: .